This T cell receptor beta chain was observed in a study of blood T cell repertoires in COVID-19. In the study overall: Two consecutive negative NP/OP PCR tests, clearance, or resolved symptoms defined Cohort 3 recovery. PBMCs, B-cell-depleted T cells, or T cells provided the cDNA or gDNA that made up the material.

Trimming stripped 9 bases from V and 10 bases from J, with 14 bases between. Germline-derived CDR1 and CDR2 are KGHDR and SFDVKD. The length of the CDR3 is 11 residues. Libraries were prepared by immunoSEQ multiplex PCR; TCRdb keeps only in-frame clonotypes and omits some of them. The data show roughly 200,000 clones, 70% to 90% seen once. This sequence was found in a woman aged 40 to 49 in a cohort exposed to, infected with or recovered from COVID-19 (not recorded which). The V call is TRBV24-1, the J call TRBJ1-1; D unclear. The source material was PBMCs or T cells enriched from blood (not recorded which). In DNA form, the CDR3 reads TGTGCCACCGGGAGTTCTCTTGGAGCTTTCTTT. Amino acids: CATGSSLGAFF.